This T cell receptor beta chain was documented in a study of cytomegalovirus exposure and HLA in healthy donors (dated by TCRdb to about 2017). Describing the broader study: An earlier analysis of approximately 640 of the donors reported 250 to 300 Gb of sequence data and some 120 million unique TCR beta sequences from about 200 million T cells. A later genetic analysis took genome-wide SNP genotypes for about 65% of the roughly 670 donors and used that subset as a discovery cohort. Roughly 300 gigabases of sequencing data and around 80 million unique TCR sequences made up an early release that covered several hundred HLA-typed donors. To study patterns of TCR occurrence, a later analysis re-analyzed previously published TCR beta repertoires from 600 to 750 donors and added high-resolution HLA genotyping. Across 300 to 400 genotyped donors of the cohort, an average of approximately 240,000 unique TCR beta nucleotide sequences per donor were sequenced, and about a sixth of those sequences were non-productive. Class I and class II HLA loci were covered by the typing at four-digit resolution. In the later analysis, no new phenotypic data were used to find candidate immune exposures; instead, reliance was placed on TCR beta sequences and their occurrence across donors. About five DR-DQ haplotypes were handled as single units for association and clustering because linkage in the cohort was strong. The study profiled the T cell repertoires of around 700 subjects by immunosequencing and related them to cytomegalovirus serostatus. An earlier analysis of 587 of the donors applied high-throughput TCR beta sequencing to assess whether each TCR beta V gene segment acted as functional or pseudogenic. All discovery cohort repertoires had been generated on a single sequencing platform. Typing coverage varied by locus: 629-630 donors for A, B, C, DRB1 and DQB1; about 520 for DQA1; more than 600 for DPA1; roughly 450 for DPB1. Donor age, sex, ethnicity and CMV serostatus were collected together with the repertoire data. Of the roughly 400 genotyped donors, 65% to 90% fell in the genetic ancestry cluster associated with self-reported Caucasian donors. A separate validation cohort of roughly 130 different subjects was used in addition to the 666-subject first cohort. The study was designed to test whether signatures of past pathogen exposure could be identified by cataloging public T cell receptors. The study combined high-throughput TCR immunosequencing, statistical association of individual TCRs with disease status, and machine learning to predict cytomegalovirus infection status.

There are 11 amino acids in the CDR3, from cysteine to phenylalanine inclusive. Here the CDR3 DNA is all that survives: 33 bases in frame from base 1. CDR1 SNHLY and CDR2 FYNNEI are derived from the germline V gene. V is reduced by 8 bases and J by 8 bases, leaving a spacing of 9 bases between them. The cohort was made up of hundreds of healthy bone marrow donors. Cohort members were all nominally healthy when sampled, although unrecorded immune exposures were likely present. The donor was CMV seronegative and was included in the group of 352 seronegative cohort members. Each donor provided a peripheral blood sample, and peripheral blood mononuclear cells were used for TCR beta sequencing. Genomic DNA extraction from the blood cell samples was performed with the Qiagen DNeasy Blood Extraction Kit. Remarks on this clone: Its antigen is not yet known. Base quality data are lacking; no much larger clone is found one base away.

The research as a whole found: Because HLA typing was unavailable for some donors at each locus, only the typed subset was used in association tests. A later analysis found that HLA-associated TCR beta chains were more clonally expanded and had lower generation probabilities than equally common non-associated chains. The presence/absence analyses assumed that sequencing depth was roughly uniform across donors, and that assumption may not be true. A cluster of highly shared sequence variants was judged likely to represent a technical artifact of the sequencing pipeline. A later analysis found that TCR association rates varied across HLA loci, with DRB1 alleles showing the most associated TCRs and HLA-C alleles the fewest. About 15 rarely observed V segments, including chromosome 9 orphons, were excluded from the earlier analysis of 550 to 700 of the donors because counts were too low. A few of the identified cytomegalovirus-associated TCR beta chains were confirmed in vitro to be specific for cytomegalovirus antigens. For the cohort, immune exposure information was limited to CMV serostatus. When HLA alleles, especially DR and DQ, strongly co-occurred, TCR associations were difficult to assign to individual alleles. Some IMGT-functional V segments, including TRBV6-2 and TRBV6-3, could not be told apart with the 87-base-pair reads, so those segments were excluded. The authors suggested that the approach could potentially be generalized to other disease states and immunological phenotypes. Across donors, most TCR sequences were observed very rarely, whereas some public TCRs were present in many individuals. Specific HLA alleles were associated with 16,951 TCR beta sequences at a false discovery rate of 0.05 in a later analysis. This cohort had only TCR beta chains sequenced, and the lack of alpha or paired-chain data limited which features could be detected. In a later analysis, several top co-occurrence clusters were reported to appear linked to parvovirus B19, influenza, CMV and Epstein-Barr virus. The study listed 150 to 200 TCR beta chains as associated with cytomegalovirus. In a later genetic analysis, fewer N-insertions in productive TCRs were reported among donors in an Asian-associated ancestry cluster than the roughly 710-donor mean. In a later genetic analysis, a missense DCLRE1C variant was associated with V-gene and J-gene trimming of TCR beta chains, and the association was replicated in an independent cohort. An earlier analysis of approximately 540 of the donors showed that most TCR beta V segments appeared in productive rearrangements either about 90% or about 30% of the time, which broadly matched IMGT annotations. The classifier was reported to diagnose cytomegalovirus status with high specificity and sensitivity in both the original cohort and the validation cohort. Correlated functional status among segregating V segments might be attributable to linkage disequilibrium, but an unknown experimental factor could not be ruled out. A further reported finding was that TCR beta sequences accurately predicted the HLA-A and HLA-B alleles for most subjects in the first cohort. According to a later analysis, most CMV-associated TCR beta chains appeared to be HLA-restricted, and the HLA associations seemed to be driven largely by CMV exposure.

The library was built by means of the immunoSEQ multiplex PCR assay. The multiplex PCR relied on a mix of 60 forward primers for TCR Vbeta segments and 13 reverse primers for TCR Jbeta segments. Amplification of the CDR3 region of rearranged TCR beta genes was performed with a multiplex PCR assay on genomic DNA. The amplified TCR beta libraries were sequenced on the Illumina HiSeq System as 87-base-pair reads. Per the original workflow: In a later analysis, some 80 million unique TCR beta chains were counted across the roughly 670 repertoires, and roughly 10 million of these chains were shared by at least two donors. Raw reads were error-corrected and collapsed into unique sequences by a nearest-neighbor algorithm in which closely related sequences were merged to remove PCR and sequencing errors. To assign V, D and J gene segments, CDR3 sequences were aligned to IMGT reference sequences. For a sequence to be retained, at least a six-nucleotide match to both a V gene segment and a J gene segment was required. A rearrangement was called productive if the CDR3 had no stop codons and remained in frame with V and J, and every other rearrangement was called non-productive. Following IMGT convention, CDR3 was defined as the stretch from the second conserved V-encoded cysteine to the conserved J-encoded phenylalanine. The earlier analysis of 500 to 750 of the donors excluded any sequence lacking an unambiguous match to a single V gene segment. An earlier analysis of 500 to 600 of the donors classified V segments as functional when productive rearrangements were above 56.7% and as segregating when the standard deviation between donors was above 5%. A statistical classification framework was developed to diagnose cytomegalovirus status using the catalog of TCR beta chain sequences. In a later analysis, V and J genes were assigned by comparing TCR nucleotide sequences against IMGT/GENE-DB human TR gene sequences. A later analysis assigned CDR3 sequences and most-parsimonious VDJ recombination scenarios with the TCRdist pipeline. In a later analysis, each TCR beta chain was defined by its CDR3 amino acid sequence together with its V-gene family, and reads without a unique V-gene family were excluded. As a way to deal with suspected cross-contamination and a sequencing artifact, a later analysis dropped 500 to 700 nucleotide sequences that were highly shared and had low generation probability. A later analysis calculated a clonal expansion index for each public chain from normalized within-repertoire ranks of inferred template counts. Generation probabilities in a later analysis came from a VDJ recombination model fitted to out-of-frame rearrangements, and those results were checked against IGoR. A later analysis scored TCR-TCR, TCR-HLA and TCR-CMV co-occurrence with hypergeometric tests, applying a repertoire-size bias correction to TCR pairs. A later analysis estimated false discovery rates by permuting HLA or CMV assignments 20 times. In a later analysis, co-occurring TCRs were grouped with DBSCAN, and TCRdist sequence similarity was added when clustering was performed within HLA-allele-positive subsets. Co-occurrence clustering excluded repertoires with fewer than 30,000 or more than 120,000 public chains, plus five with anomalous nucleotide sharing. The clones in this table, taken by TCRdb from immuneACCESS, are in-frame only. Not every clone is retained; where verified, under half of the shortfall comes from an unresolved V gene, and the cause of the rest is unknown. For V, J and clone size, that table is used; D and trimming come from the DNA. A total of roughly 34,000 clones appear in this sample, 55% to 75% of them only once. The top ten clonotypes cover 6.5% of the sample.

The sample taken for sequencing was PBMCs. The sequence was obtained from a man aged 25-40 years in good health and CMV-seronegative. The chain employs TRBV2 and TRBJ2-2; the D gene is perhaps TRBD2, on 5 matching bases. The encoded CDR3 is CASSREGELFF. The nucleotide sequence reads as follows: TGTGCCAGCTCAAGGGAGGGGGAGCTGTTTTTT.